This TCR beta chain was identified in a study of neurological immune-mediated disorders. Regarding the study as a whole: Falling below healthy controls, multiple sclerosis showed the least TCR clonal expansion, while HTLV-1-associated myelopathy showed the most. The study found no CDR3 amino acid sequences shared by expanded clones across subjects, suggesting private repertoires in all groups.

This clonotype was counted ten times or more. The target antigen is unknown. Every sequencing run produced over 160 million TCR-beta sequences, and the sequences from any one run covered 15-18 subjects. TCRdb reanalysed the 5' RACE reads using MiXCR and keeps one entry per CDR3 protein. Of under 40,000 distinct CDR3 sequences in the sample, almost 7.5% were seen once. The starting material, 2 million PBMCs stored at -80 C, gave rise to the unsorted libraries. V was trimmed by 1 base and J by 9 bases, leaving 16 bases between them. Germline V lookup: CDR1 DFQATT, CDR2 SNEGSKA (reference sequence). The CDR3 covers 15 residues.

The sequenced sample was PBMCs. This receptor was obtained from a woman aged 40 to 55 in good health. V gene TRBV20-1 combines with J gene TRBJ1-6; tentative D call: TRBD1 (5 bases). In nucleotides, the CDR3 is TGCAGTGCTAGAGGGGGTGGGGGACCGACTTCACCCCTCCACTTT. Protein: CSARGGGGPTSPLHF.